This section outlines one T cell receptor beta chain sequence together with its context. The source of the sample is a study of control samples from healthy donors and cancer patients. The CDR3 is made up of 17 amino acids. Germline V gene lookup returns CDR1 SGHKS and CDR2 YYEKEE (reference sequence). V was pared by 4 bases and J by 0 bases, with 19 bases between. TCRdb's table, derived via immunoSEQ multiplex PCR, lists solely in-frame clones and lacks some. The sample has fewer than 85,000 clones, about 95% seen once; the top ten hold more than 2.5%. This receptor was identified in a woman aged 30 to 39 in good health. The rearrangement links TRBV5-5 to TRBJ1-1, with D maybe TRBD1 (6 bases). What was sequenced was blood. This chain's CDR3 is CASSPRGLQELNTEAFF. The DNA of the CDR3 is TGTGCCAGCAGCCCACGGGGGCTACAGGAGTTGAACACTGAAGCTTTCTTT.